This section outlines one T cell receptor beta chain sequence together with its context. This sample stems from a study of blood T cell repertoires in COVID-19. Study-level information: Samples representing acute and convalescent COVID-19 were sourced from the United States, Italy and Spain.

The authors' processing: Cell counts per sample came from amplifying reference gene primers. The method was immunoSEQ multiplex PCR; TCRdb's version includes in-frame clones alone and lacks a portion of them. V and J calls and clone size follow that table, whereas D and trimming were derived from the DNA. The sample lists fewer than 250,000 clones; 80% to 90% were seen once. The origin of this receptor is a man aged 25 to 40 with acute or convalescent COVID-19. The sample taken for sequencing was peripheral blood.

The DNA for the CDR3 is TGTGCCAGCACTTTCGCTACAGGGCTGAATGGCTACACCTTC. This sequence encodes CASTFATGLNGYTF. The chain has TRBV6-5 and TRBJ1-2; weak D call: TRBD1 (6 bases). The CDR3 consists of 14 residues. The V gene lost 7 bases and the J gene lost 6 bases, with 18 bases spanning the gap. Germline V gives CDR1 MNHEY, CDR2 SVGAGI.